This T cell receptor beta chain came from a study of T cell clonality in common variable immunodeficiency. The study's findings and limits: Compared with controls, CVID subjects had fewer shared TCRbeta clones. Reportedly, TCR beta sequences from common variable immunodeficiency showed fewer deletions and N-nucleotide insertions.

This clone turned up a few times. Its target is unknown. Patients had low serum IgG, IgA and/or IgM and specific antibody deficiency. Most patients and controls had Caucasian heritage. Some clones are missing from TCRdb's copy, which holds only in-frame ones; the method was immunoSEQ multiplex PCR. Reported are some 2,600 clones, none seen only once; the ten largest carry 11%. The clonotype originates from a human donor with common variable immunodeficiency. Material: peripheral blood mononuclear cells.

CDR3 region: CASSLAGNPTDTQYF. The CDR3 DNA, read in part, is TGTGCCAGTAGTTTGGCGGGGAACCCCACAGATACG. V is TRBV19 and J is TRBJ2-3, with D possibly TRBD2 on 6 matching bases. Read sequence stops 3 residues before the CDR3 end, and the germline J gene provides the missing end. The CDR3 sequence is 15 residues long. Trimming took 5 bases from V and 2 from J, leaving 14 bases between them. The germline CDR1 and CDR2 sequences are LNHDA and SQIVND (reference sequence).